Shown below are 9 T cell receptor beta chains from a single sample sequenced in a study of blood T cell repertoires in COVID-19. Clones were read by immunoSEQ multiplex PCR, and TCRdb kept only the in-frame ones, dropping some. This table holds tens of thousands of clones, about 74% found once. Sequenced sample: peripheral blood. The receptors were gathered from an elderly woman with acute or convalescent COVID-19.

The chain joins TRBV6-6 to TRBJ1-4, with 9 bases matching TRBD1. After removal of 6 bases from V and 7 bases from J, the junction contained 12 bases not matched to a gene. The germline CDR1 and CDR2 sequences are MNHNY and SVGAGI (reference sequence). The CDR3 is 16 amino acids. The CDR3 coding sequence is TGTGCCAGCAGCCGAACAGGGGGCCGCGCGTTTGAAAAACTGTTTTTT. Amino acid sequence: CASSRTGGRAFEKLFF.

V is TRBV9 and J is TRBJ1-3; 8 bases map to TRBD1. The germline CDR1 and CDR2 sequences are SGDLS and YYNGEE. This CDR3 spans 16 amino acids. The V gene end was trimmed by 4 bases and the J gene end by 2 bases; junction bases not matched to a gene: 8. CDR3 nucleotides: TGTGCCAGCAGCATCGGACAGGGAGGAACTGGAAACACCATATATTTT. This codes for CASSIGQGGTGNTIYF.

Concerning this clone itself: Germline and junction disagree at one end, which may indicate a read error. The chain carries TRBV2 and TRBJ1-2; weak D call: TRBD1 (5 bases). This CDR3 spans 14 amino acids. Germline V lookup: CDR1 SNHLY, CDR2 FYNNEI. The CDR3 region is CASSARQSNDGYTF. CDR3 in DNA: TGTGCCAGCAGTGCCCGACAGAGTAACGATGGCTACACCTTC.

The rearrangement links TRBV2 to TRBJ2-1; 8 bases map to TRBD2. The CDR3 extends over 15 amino acids. V was pared by 1 base and J by 4 bases, with 3 bases of the junction left unmatched. From germline, CDR1 is SNHLY and CDR2 FYNNEI. The CDR3 sequence is CASSEDTSGYNEQFF. CDR3 bases: TGTGCCAGCAGTGAAGATACTAGCGGTTACAATGAGCAGTTCTTC.

The chain combines TRBV6-2 or TRBV6-3 with TRBJ2-5, with 11 bases matching TRBD2. Germline CDR1 MNHEY, CDR2 SVGEGT. J was trimmed by 5 bases and V by 5 bases; bases with no gene match: 10. This CDR3 spans 16 amino acids. The CDR3 DNA is TGTGCCAGCAGTCTCGGTAGCGGGAGGGCCGGGGAGACCCAGTACTTC. Translating gives CASSLGSGRAGETQYF.

The V gene is TRBV19, the J gene TRBJ2-3; a weak D match, TRBD2 (6 bases). Trimming stripped 1 base from V and 1 base from J, with 12 bases between. This CDR3 comprises 16 residues. Germline CDR1 and CDR2: LNHDA and SQIVND (reference sequence). In nucleotides, the CDR3 is TGTGCCAGTAGTATAGGCGGCGGGAAGGGCACAGATACGCAGTATTTT. This codes for CASSIGGGKGTDTQYF. The full variable domain, with the rest looked up from reference TRBV19 and TRBJ2-3, is DGGITQSPKYLFRKEGQNVTLSCEQNLNHDAMYWYRQDPGQGLRLIYYSQIVNDFQKGDIAEGYSVSREKKESFPLTVTSAQKNPTAFYLCASSIGGGKGTDTQYFGPGTRLTVL.

The chain links TRBV29-1 to TRBJ1-1; D may be TRBD1 (6 bases). CDR3 length: 13 amino acids. V lost 6 bases and J 1 base, leaving 12 bases between the germline ends. Germline V lookup: CDR1 SQVTM, CDR2 ANQGSEA. CDR3 protein: CSVSDRSNTEAFF. The DNA of the CDR3 is TGCAGCGTGTCCGACAGGTCGAACACTGAAGCTTTCTTT.

This chain connects TRBV9 to TRBJ2-7; TRBD2 matches at 7 bases. Germline V gene sequence: CDR1 SGDLS, CDR2 YYNGEE. Trimming at V came to 0 bases and at J to 4 bases, leaving 7 bases not matched to a gene. The CDR3 sequence is 15 residues long. CDR3 residues: CASSVEVAGGYEQYF. CDR3 coding DNA: TGTGCCAGCAGCGTAGAGGTAGCGGGTGGATACGAGCAGTACTTC.

This clone was detected only once. The chain recombines TRBV12-5 with TRBJ2-7, with TRBD1 identical over 8 bases. The J segment lost 0 bases and the V segment lost 3 bases, leaving 4 bases of the junction unmatched. There are 15 residues in the CDR3. Germline-derived CDR1 and CDR2 are LGHNT and FRNRAP. The CDR3 DNA is TGTGCTAGTGGTTTCGGGGACAGGAGCTCCTACGAGCAGTACTTC. The encoded protein is CASGFGDRSSYEQYF.